These 13 T cell receptor beta chains share one sample of origin, sequenced in a study of early T cells in non-severe SARS-CoV-2 infection. A single record per CDR3 protein comes from TCRdb applying MiXCR to the 5' RACE reads. The sample lists some 28,000 distinct CDR3 sequences, roughly a tenth seen once, with roughly 13% in the top ten. Source material: whole blood. These receptors all come from an adult who was a healthcare worker with PCR-confirmed SARS-CoV-2 infection or an uninfected control (not recorded which).

V is TRBV6-5 and J is TRBJ2-3; TRBD1 matches at 8 bases. Germline lookup yields CDR1 MNHEY and CDR2 SVGAGI. There are 13 residues in the CDR3. Trimming at V came to 10 bases and at J to 2 bases, leaving 5 bases not matched to a gene. The CDR3 reads CATRQGLTDTQYF. CDR3 sequence (DNA): TGTGCCACAAGACAGGGGCTCACAGATACGCAGTATTTT.

This clonotype was seen a few times. This chain uses TRBV5-4 with TRBJ2-7; D is possibly TRBD2 (6 bases). The CDR3 has 14 amino acids. Germline CDR1 and CDR2: SGHNT and YYREEE (reference sequence). V was cut by 4 bases and J by 2 bases, with 13 bases left in between. The CDR3 DNA follows: TGTGCCAGCAGCCCGAGGGGAGGCGCCTACGAGCAGTACTTC. It translates to CASSPRGGAYEQYF.

The chain recombines TRBV20-1 with TRBJ2-1; 16 bases line up with TRBD2. Trimming cost V 6 bases and J 5 bases; bases outside gene matches: 4. Germline V gives CDR1 DFQATT, CDR2 SNEGSKA (reference sequence). This CDR3 spans 15 amino acids. The CDR3 spells CSAPGLAGGHNEQFF. DNA for the CDR3: TGCAGTGCACCGGGACTAGCGGGGGGGCACAATGAGCAGTTCTTC.

This clonotype showed up many times. V usage is TRBV9 and J usage is TRBJ1-2; 8 positions match TRBD1. The germline CDR1 and CDR2 sequences are SGDLS and YYNGEE. Trimming at V came to 3 bases and at J to 8 bases, leaving 12 bases not matched to a gene. This CDR3 has 15 amino acids. The CDR3 coding sequence is TGTGCCAGCAGCGATTATCAGGGGGCAGTGGAAGGCTACACCTTC. Amino acids: CASSDYQGAVEGYTF.

The chain employs TRBV10-3 and TRBJ1-5; 8 nucleotides align to TRBD1. V dropped 4 bases and J dropped 7; count of bases not matched to a gene: 6. CDR1 is ENHRY, CDR2 SYGVKD, per germline. CDR3 length equals 14 residues. CDR3 in amino acids: CAISGGQGGQPQHF. For the CDR3, the DNA is TGTGCCATCAGTGGCGGACAGGGCGGCCAGCCCCAGCATTTT.

This clonotype was detected a few times. The V gene is TRBV5-6, the J gene TRBJ1-1; D remains ambiguous. The CDR3 totals 11 residues. V was cut by 5 bases and J by 5 bases, with 7 bases left in between. Germline loops: CDR1 SGHDT, CDR2 YYEEEE. The CDR3 here is CASSSWTEAFF. The CDR3, as DNA: TGTGCCAGCAGTAGCTGGACTGAAGCTTTCTTT. The full variable domain, rest sourced from reference TRBV5-6 and TRBJ1-1, is DAGVTQSPTHLIKTRGQQVTLRCSPKSGHDTVSWYQQALGQGPQFIFQYYEEEERQRGNFPDRFSGHQFPNYSSELNVNALLLGDSALYLCASSSWTEAFFGQGTRLTVV.

This clonotype turned up a few times. V is TRBV5-1 and J is TRBJ2-5; D not certain. Trimming took 4 bases from V and 5 from J, leaving 12 bases between them. The V gene's germline CDR1 is SGHRS and CDR2 YFSETQ. The CDR3 length is 13 residues. In DNA, the CDR3 is TGCGCCAGCAGCACCAGTCCTGGGGAGACCCAGTACTTC. Amino acids: CASSTSPGETQYF.

The V call is TRBV29-1, the J call TRBJ2-5; 8 bases agree with TRBD1. V dropped 7 bases and J dropped 1; count of bases not matched to a gene: 2. CDR1 is SQVTM, CDR2 ANQGSEA, per germline. The CDR3 covers 12 residues. The CDR3: CSEGTGQETQYF. The CDR3 DNA is TGCAGCGAAGGGACAGGCCAAGAGACCCAGTACTTC.

In this sample, this clonotype turned up a few times. The chain has TRBV19 and TRBJ1-1; maybe TRBD1 (5 bases). Germline V gene sequence: CDR1 LNHDA, CDR2 SQIVND (reference sequence). CDR3 length: 14 amino acids. Between the trimmed V and J ends, which lost 2 bases and 1 base, there was a span of 8 bases. CDR3 in DNA: TGTGCCAGTAGTATATTGCAGGGGAACACTGAAGCTTTCTTT. Translation: CASSILQGNTEAFF.

A few counts support this clonotype. The CDR3, as DNA: TGCAGTGCTAGAAGTGGTCGGGGGGCATTTATCAATGAGCAGTTCTTC. Protein product: CSARSGRGAFINEQFF. The rearrangement uses TRBV20-1 and TRBJ2-1; D perhaps matches TRBD2 (7 bases). The CDR3 sequence is 16 residues long. Germline V lookup: CDR1 DFQATT, CDR2 SNEGSKA (reference sequence). V lost 2 bases and J 6 bases, leaving 20 bases between the germline ends.

The rearrangement links TRBV29-1 to TRBJ2-3, with TRBD2 identical over 7 bases. The CDR3 loop spans 14 amino acids. Trimming cost V 4 bases and J 4 bases; bases outside gene matches: 8. Germline CDR1 reads SQVTM; CDR2 reads ANQGSEA. For the CDR3, the DNA is TGCAGCGTTGGGGGACGGGAGGTGGCAGATACGCAGTATTTT. Protein sequence: CSVGGREVADTQYF.

The table lists this clonotype with many counts. This chain links TRBV5-4 with TRBJ2-7; D perhaps matches TRBD1 (6 bases). V lost 3 bases and J 3 bases, leaving 7 bases between the germline ends. CDR3 length: 12 residues. Germline CDR1 is SGHNT and CDR2 is YYREEE (reference sequence). CDR3 nucleotide sequence: TGTGCCAGCAGCTGGGACAACTACGAGCAGTACTTC. Translating it yields CASSWDNYEQYF.

This clonotype was detected ten times or more. The chain links TRBV12-3 or TRBV12-4 to TRBJ1-1; D remains ambiguous. The V end was cut by 3 bases, the J end by 4 bases, with 9 bases between. The CDR3 spans 13 residues. The CDR3 protein is CASSFILGTEAFF. The DNA for the CDR3 is TGTGCCAGCAGTTTTATCCTGGGCACTGAAGCTTTCTTT.